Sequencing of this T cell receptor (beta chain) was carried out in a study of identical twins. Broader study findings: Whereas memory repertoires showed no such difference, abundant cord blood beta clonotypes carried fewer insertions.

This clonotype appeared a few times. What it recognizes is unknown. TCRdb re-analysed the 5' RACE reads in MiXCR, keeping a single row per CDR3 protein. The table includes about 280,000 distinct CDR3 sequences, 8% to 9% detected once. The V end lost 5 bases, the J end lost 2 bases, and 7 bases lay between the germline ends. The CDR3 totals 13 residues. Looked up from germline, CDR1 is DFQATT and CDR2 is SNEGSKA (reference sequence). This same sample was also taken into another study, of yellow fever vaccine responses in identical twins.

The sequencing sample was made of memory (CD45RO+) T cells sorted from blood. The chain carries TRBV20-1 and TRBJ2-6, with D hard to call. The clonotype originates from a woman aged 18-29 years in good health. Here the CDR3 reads CSAVSPGANVLTF. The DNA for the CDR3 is TGCAGTGCTGTGTCTCCTGGGGCCAACGTCCTGACTTTC.